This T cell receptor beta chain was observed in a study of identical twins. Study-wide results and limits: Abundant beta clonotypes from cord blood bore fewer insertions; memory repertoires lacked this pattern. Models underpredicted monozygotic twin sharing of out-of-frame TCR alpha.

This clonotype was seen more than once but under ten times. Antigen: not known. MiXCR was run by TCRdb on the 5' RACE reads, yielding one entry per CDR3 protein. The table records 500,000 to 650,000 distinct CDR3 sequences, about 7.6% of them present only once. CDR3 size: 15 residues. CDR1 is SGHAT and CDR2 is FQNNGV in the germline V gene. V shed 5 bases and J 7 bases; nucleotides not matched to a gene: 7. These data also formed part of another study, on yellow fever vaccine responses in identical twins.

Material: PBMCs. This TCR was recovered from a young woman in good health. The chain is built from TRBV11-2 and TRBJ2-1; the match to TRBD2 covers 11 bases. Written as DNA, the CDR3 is TGTGCCAGCAGCCTTAGCGGGGGGGCGGGTAATGAGCAGTTCTTC. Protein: CASSLSGGAGNEQFF.